This T cell receptor beta chain comes out of a study of T cells after yellow fever vaccination. The CDR3 has 15 amino acids. CDR1 is DFQATT and CDR2 is SNEGSKA in the germline V gene (reference sequence). The trim removed 6 bases at V and 5 bases at J, leaving 14 bases unmatched. TCRdb called the 5' RACE reads again in MiXCR, with one record for every CDR3 protein. The repertoire holds 100,000 to 150,000 distinct CDR3 sequences, about 15% seen once, with about 40% in the top ten. Specimen: CD8+ T cells sorted from PBMCs, collected 5 days after the yellow fever booster vaccination. The receptor's source is a man aged 18 to 29 who received the YFV17D yellow fever vaccine. V gene TRBV20-1 combines with J gene TRBJ2-7; the match to TRBD1 covers 9 bases. CDR3: CSARWGQGGFDEQYF. CDR3 sequence (DNA): TGCAGTGCCAGATGGGGACAGGGAGGATTCGACGAGCAGTACTTC.